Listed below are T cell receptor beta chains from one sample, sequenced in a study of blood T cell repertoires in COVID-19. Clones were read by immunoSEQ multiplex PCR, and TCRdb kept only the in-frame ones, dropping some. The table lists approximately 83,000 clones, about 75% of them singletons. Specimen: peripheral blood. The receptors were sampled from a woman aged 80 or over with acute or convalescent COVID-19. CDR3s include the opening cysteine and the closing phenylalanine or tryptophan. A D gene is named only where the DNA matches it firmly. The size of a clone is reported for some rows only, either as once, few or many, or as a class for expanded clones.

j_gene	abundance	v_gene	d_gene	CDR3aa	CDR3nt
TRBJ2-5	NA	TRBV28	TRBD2	CATKQREDQETQYF	TGTGCCACGAAACAGCGGGAGGACCAAGAGACCCAGTACTTC
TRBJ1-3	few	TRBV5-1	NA	CASSKGQQSGNTIYF	TGCGCCAGCAGCAAGGGACAACAGAGTGGAAACACCATATATTTT
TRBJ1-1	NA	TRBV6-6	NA	CASSSNSIRTAEAFF	TGTGCCAGCAGTTCCAATAGCATCCGGACAGCTGAAGCTTTCTTT
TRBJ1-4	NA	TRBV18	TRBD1	CASSPEYRGNEKLFF	TGTGCCAGCTCACCAGAGTACAGGGGTAATGAAAAACTGTTTTTT
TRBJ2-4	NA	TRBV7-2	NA	CASSPRGGGNIQYF	TGTGCCAGCAGCCCCCGAGGGGGGGGAAACATTCAGTACTTC
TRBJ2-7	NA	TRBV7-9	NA	CASSLDAGALSYEQYF	TGTGCCAGCAGCTTAGATGCAGGGGCCCTCTCCTACGAGCAGTACTTC
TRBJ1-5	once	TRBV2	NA	CASSVGRAQPQHF	TGTGCCAGCAGTGTGGGGAGGGCGCAGCCCCAGCATTTT
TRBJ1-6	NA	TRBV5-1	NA	CASTFMTGDNSPLHF	TGCGCCAGCACCTTCATGACAGGAGATAATTCACCCCTCCACTTT
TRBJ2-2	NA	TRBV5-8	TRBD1	CASNRQGNTGELFF	TGTGCCAGCAACAGACAGGGCAACACCGGGGAGCTGTTTTTT
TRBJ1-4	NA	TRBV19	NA	CASRGGQSIDEKLFF	TGTGCCAGTAGGGGTGGACAGTCGATTGATGAAAAACTGTTTTTT
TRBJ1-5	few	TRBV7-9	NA	CASSPPLTGQPQHF	TGTGCCAGCAGCCCACCCCTAACAGGACAGCCCCAGCATTTT
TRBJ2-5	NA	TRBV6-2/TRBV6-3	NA	CASSYPSAGQETQYF	TGTGCCAGCAGTTACCCCTCGGCGGGTCAGGAGACCCAGTACTTC
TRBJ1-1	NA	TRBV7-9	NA	CASSLGQNTEAFF	TGTGCCAGCAGCTTGGGACAGAACACTGAAGCTTTCTTT
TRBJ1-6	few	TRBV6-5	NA	CASQEDGSSPLHF	TGTGCCAGCCAAGAGGACGGGAGTTCACCCCTCCACTTT